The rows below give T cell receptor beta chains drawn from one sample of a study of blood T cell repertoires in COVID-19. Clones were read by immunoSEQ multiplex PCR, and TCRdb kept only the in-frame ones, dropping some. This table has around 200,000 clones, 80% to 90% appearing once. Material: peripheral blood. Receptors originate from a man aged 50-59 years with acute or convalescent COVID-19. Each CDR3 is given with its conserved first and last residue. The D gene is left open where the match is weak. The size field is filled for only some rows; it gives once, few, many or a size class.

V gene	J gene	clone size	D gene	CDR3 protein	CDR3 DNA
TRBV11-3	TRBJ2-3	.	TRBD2	CASTKRASGTDTQYF	TGTGCCAGCACCAAGAGGGCTAGCGGAACAGATACGCAGTATTTT
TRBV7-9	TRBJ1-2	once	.	CASSRATAGNNYGYTF	TGTGCCAGCAGCCGTGCGACCGCCGGGAATAACTATGGCTACACCTTC
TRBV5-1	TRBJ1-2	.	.	CASSAQQGGYGYTF	TGCGCCAGCAGCGCCCAACAGGGAGGGTATGGCTACACCTTC
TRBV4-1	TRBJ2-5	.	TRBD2	CASSQPRLAGGRGRETQYF	TGCGCCAGCAGCCAACCCCGACTAGCGGGGGGGCGAGGGCGGGAGACCCAGTACTTC
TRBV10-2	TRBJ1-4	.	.	CASSGFATNEKLFF	TGCGCCAGCAGTGGTTTCGCAACTAATGAAAAACTGTTTTTT
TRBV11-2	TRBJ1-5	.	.	CASSLDQGNQPQHF	TGTGCCAGCAGCTTAGATCAGGGAAATCAGCCCCAGCATTTT
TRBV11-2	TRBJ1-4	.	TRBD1	CASSLRQGTIEKLFF	TGTGCCAGCAGCCTCCGACAGGGAACTATTGAAAAACTGTTTTTT
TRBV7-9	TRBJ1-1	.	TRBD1	CASSLGDRGEAFF	TGTGCCAGCAGCTTGGGGGACAGGGGTGAAGCTTTCTTT
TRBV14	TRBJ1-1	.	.	CASSQDLSPGTNEAFF	TGTGCCAGCAGCCAAGACTTGTCGCCTGGCACAAATGAAGCTTTCTTT
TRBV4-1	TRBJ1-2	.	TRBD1	CASSQEGTGGIYGYTF	TGCGCCAGCAGCCAAGAAGGGACAGGGGGTATTTATGGCTACACCTTC
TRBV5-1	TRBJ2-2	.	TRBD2	CASSSRIAGGNTGELFF	TGCGCCAGCAGCTCGAGGATAGCGGGAGGAAACACCGGGGAGCTGTTTTTT
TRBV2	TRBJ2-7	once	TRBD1	CASSVLQGALNEQYF	TGTGCCAGCAGTGTCCTACAGGGGGCGCTTAACGAGCAGTACTTC
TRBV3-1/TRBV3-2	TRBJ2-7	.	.	CASSPDRDYEQYF	TGTGCCAGCAGCCCTGATCGCGACTACGAGCAGTACTTC
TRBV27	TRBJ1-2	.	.	CASSLNGLTNYGYTF	TGTGCCAGCAGTTTAAACGGACTTACGAACTATGGCTACACCTTC
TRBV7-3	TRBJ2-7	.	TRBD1	CASSEAGGVSSYEQYF	TGTGCCAGCAGCGAGGCAGGGGGCGTTAGCTCCTACGAGCAGTACTTC
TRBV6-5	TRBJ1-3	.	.	CASISPGNTIYF	TGTGCCAGCATCAGTCCTGGAAACACCATATATTTT
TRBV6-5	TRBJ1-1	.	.	CASRYRGEIGTEAFF	TGTGCCAGCAGGTATCGGGGAGAGATAGGCACTGAAGCTTTCTTT
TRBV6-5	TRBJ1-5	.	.	CATSEPSLRQPQHF	TGTGCCACTTCAGAGCCCTCATTGAGGCAGCCCCAGCATTTT
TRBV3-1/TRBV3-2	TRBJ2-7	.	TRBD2	CASSPRSGSTYEQYF	TGTGCCAGCAGCCCGCGGAGCGGGAGTACCTACGAGCAGTACTTC
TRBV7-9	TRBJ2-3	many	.	CASSPYTGRKDTQYF	TGTGCCAGCAGCCCCTACACGGGAAGGAAAGATACGCAGTATTTT
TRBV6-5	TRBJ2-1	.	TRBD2	CASTGTRAGSQFF	TGTGCCAGCACCGGGACTAGGGCTGGGAGCCAGTTCTTC
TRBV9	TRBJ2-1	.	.	CGGQPNNEQFF	TGTGGTGGGCAGCCTAACAATGAGCAGTTCTTC